This T cell receptor beta chain emerged from a study of cytomegalovirus exposure and HLA in healthy donors. Germline V gene lookup returns CDR1 MDHEN and CDR2 SYDVKM. The J segment lost 3 bases and the V segment lost 3 bases, leaving 1 base of the junction unmatched. This CDR3 has 14 residues. The PCR had 60 Vbeta and 13 Jbeta primers. The protocol was immunoSEQ multiplex PCR, while the TCRdb copy is restricted to in-frame clones and leaves out a portion. The sample carries more than 140,000 clones, 60% to 80% recorded once. The sequence was collected from a male donor in good health and CMV-seronegative. This chain joins TRBV28 and TRBJ1-4; 7 bases fit TRBD1. Sequenced material: PBMCs. This CDR3 is CASSFGTANEKLFF. Written as DNA, the CDR3 is TGTGCCAGCAGTTTCGGGACAGCTAATGAAAAACTGTTTTTT.